These T cell receptor beta chains were read from a single sample in a study of early T cells in non-severe SARS-CoV-2 infection. TCRdb used MiXCR to reprocess the 5' RACE reads, holding one entry per CDR3 protein. The sample lists about 48,000 distinct CDR3 sequences, approximately 5.6% seen once, with under 6% in the top ten. The sequenced material came from whole blood. Every receptor here comes from an adult who was a healthcare worker with PCR-confirmed SARS-CoV-2 infection or an uninfected control (not recorded which). CDR3s include the opening cysteine and the closing phenylalanine or tryptophan. Each record gives: D gene, V gene, clone size, J gene, CDR3 protein, CDR3 DNA. The D gene is left open where the match is weak. Size is omitted from some rows. Given values are once, few, many or a class for expanded clones.

>.|TRBV6-1|.|TRBJ2-1
CASSELVLDQFF
TGTGCCAGCAGTGAACTAGTACTTGACCAGTTCTTC
>.|TRBV5-1|many|TRBJ1-1
CASSLRGPNEAFF
TGCGCCAGCAGCTTGCGGGGACCTAATGAAGCTTTCTTT
>.|TRBV28|few|TRBJ2-7
CASSPSRGPYEQYF
TGTGCCAGCAGTCCCTCCCGGGGGCCCTACGAGCAGTACTTC
>.|TRBV7-3|many|TRBJ2-2
CASSLTPNTGELFF
TGTGCCAGCAGCTTAACTCCGAACACCGGGGAGCTGTTTTTT
>.|TRBV7-2|few|TRBJ1-1
CASSLIVDRTGAFF
TGTGCCAGCAGCTTAATTGTGGACCGCACGGGAGCTTTCTTT
>TRBD1|TRBV5-5|few|TRBJ1-6
CASGPWDRVSPLHF
TGTGCCAGCGGGCCGTGGGACAGGGTTTCACCCCTCCACTTT
>.|TRBV18|.|TRBJ1-5
CASSPPVALSPQHF
TGTGCCAGCTCACCCCCGGTAGCCCTCAGCCCCCAGCATTTT
>.|TRBV29-1|few|TRBJ1-4
CSAGGRLDEKLFF
TGCAGCGCGGGAGGGAGGTTGGACGAAAAACTGTTTTTT
>.|TRBV24-1|many|TRBJ2-7
CATSVLTGSSYEQYF
TGTGCCACCAGTGTTTTGACGGGTAGCTCCTACGAGCAGTACTTC
>TRBD1|TRBV3-1|many|TRBJ1-1
CASSPLAGGEYTEAFF
TGTGCCAGCAGCCCGCTGGCAGGGGGCGAGTACACTGAAGCTTTCTTT
>.|TRBV5-1|many|TRBJ1-2
CASSVTGDYGYTF
TGCGCCAGCAGCGTTACAGGCGACTATGGCTACACCTTC
>TRBD2|TRBV13|few|TRBJ2-3
CASSQPSGSTTQYF
TGTGCCAGCAGCCAGCCTAGCGGGAGCACCACGCAGTATTTT
>.|TRBV5-6|.|TRBJ2-5
CASSLAHLRGQETQYF
TGTGCCAGCAGCTTGGCCCACCTTCGGGGCCAAGAGACCCAGTACTTC
>TRBD2|TRBV12-3/TRBV12-4|few|TRBJ2-3
CASSMQRGGRVDTQYF
TGTGCCAGCAGCATGCAGCGGGGGGGCCGGGTAGATACGCAGTATTTT
>.|TRBV7-6|many|TRBJ1-2
CASSSGGVRVNYGYTF
TGTGCCAGCAGCTCCGGGGGGGTCCGAGTTAACTATGGCTACACCTTC
>.|TRBV7-7|.|TRBJ1-6
CASSLGSGSPLHF
TGTGCTAGCAGCTTAGGTTCCGGTTCACCCCTCCACTTT
>.|TRBV18|many|TRBJ2-7
CASSFSAYEQYF
TGTGCCAGCTCATTCTCCGCCTACGAGCAGTACTTC
>.|TRBV7-2|.|TRBJ1-1
CASSNRANTEAFF
TGTGCCAGCAGCAACAGGGCGAACACTGAAGCTTTCTTT
>TRBD2|TRBV10-1|many|TRBJ2-1
CASSSSGSLYEQFF
TGCGCCAGCAGTTCTAGCGGGAGCCTCTATGAGCAGTTCTTC
>.|TRBV7-9|many|TRBJ2-3
CASSLGSFTTDTQYF
TGTGCCAGCAGCTTAGGATCTTTTACCACAGATACGCAGTATTTT
>TRBD1|TRBV27|many|TRBJ1-1
CASSPSYRGQNTEAFF
TGTGCCAGCAGTCCATCTTACAGGGGCCAGAACACTGAAGCTTTCTTT
>TRBD1|TRBV6-2/TRBV6-3|.|TRBJ1-2
CASSHLEDRDHGYTF
TGTGCCAGCAGTCACCTTGAGGACAGGGATCATGGCTACACCTTC
>.|TRBV9|many|TRBJ1-1
CASSVVGIRLGNTEAFF
TGTGCCAGCAGCGTAGTGGGGATCCGCTTGGGGAACACTGAAGCTTTCTTT
>.|TRBV7-2|many|TRBJ2-7
CASSLRRAGPGEQYF
TGTGCCAGCAGCTTGCGTAGGGCAGGGCCAGGCGAGCAGTACTTC
>TRBD2|TRBV2|many|TRBJ2-1
CASSWGLAGLGDEQFF
TGTGCCAGCAGTTGGGGACTAGCGGGGTTGGGGGATGAGCAGTTCTTC
>.|TRBV3-1|few|TRBJ1-1
CASSQLREPLASFF
TGTGCCAGCAGCCAACTGCGGGAACCCCTCGCATCGTTCTTT
>.|TRBV11-2|many|TRBJ2-2
CASSLSPPGTGELFF
TGTGCCAGCAGCTTAAGCCCCCCTGGAACCGGGGAGCTGTTTTTT
>.|TRBV5-1|many|TRBJ2-7
CASSSRMDYEQYF
TGCGCCAGCAGCTCACGGATGGACTACGAGCAGTACTTC
>.|TRBV9|many|TRBJ2-1
CASSPKGRKQFF
TGTGCCAGCAGCCCCAAGGGACGGAAGCAGTTCTTC
>TRBD1|TRBV30|many|TRBJ1-5
CAWSAGQGHQPQHF
TGTGCCTGGAGTGCGGGACAGGGCCATCAGCCCCAGCATTTT
>.|TRBV6-1|few|TRBJ2-7
CASRPDLVSYEQYF
TGTGCCAGCAGACCGGACCTTGTGTCCTACGAGCAGTACTTC
>.|TRBV5-1|many|TRBJ2-2
CASSLMTDTGELFF
TGCGCCAGCAGCTTGATGACGGACACCGGGGAGCTGTTTTTT
>TRBD2|TRBV20-1|few|TRBJ2-3
CSARVIAGARTDTQYF
TGCAGTGCTAGAGTGATAGCGGGGGCCCGCACAGATACGCAGTATTTT
>.|TRBV7-7|many|TRBJ2-1
CASSPVRDSAYNEQFF
TGTGCCAGCAGCCCCGTTCGGGACTCCGCCTACAATGAGCAGTTCTTC
>.|TRBV24-1|.|TRBJ1-2
CATSVADYYGCTF
TGTGCCACCAGTGTGGCCGACTACTATGGCTGCACCTTC
>.|TRBV15|few|TRBJ1-2
CATSRASQGSYGYTF
TGTGCCACCAGCAGAGCTAGCCAGGGGAGCTATGGCTACACCTTC
>.|TRBV21-1|few|TRBJ2-7
CASSKSPPRRGSNF
TGTGCCAGCAGCAAAAGCCCCCCGAGAAGGGGGAGCAACTTC
>.|TRBV7-9|many|TRBJ2-3
CASSLKASTDTQYF
TGTGCCAGCAGCTTAAAGGCGAGCACAGATACGCAGTATTTT
>.|TRBV27|few|TRBJ1-5
CASSPSEGQPQHF
TGTGCCAGCAGTCCAAGCGAGGGTCAGCCCCAGCATTTT
>TRBD1|TRBV5-4|many|TRBJ2-7
CASSPAGGTGDYEQYF
TGTGCCAGCAGCCCCGCCGGGGGGACAGGGGACTACGAGCAGTACTTC
>.|TRBV29-1|.|TRBJ2-1
CSGDRWNEQFF
TGCAGCGGTGATAGGTGGAATGAGCAGTTCTTC
>.|TRBV5-4|few|TRBJ1-2
CASSSGRIPNYGYTF
TGTGCCAGCAGCTCGGGACGGATACCTAACTATGGCTACACCTTC
>TRBD1|TRBV19|many|TRBJ1-2
CASSILTGGGSGYTF
TGTGCCAGTAGTATACTTACAGGGGGCGGCTCTGGCTACACCTTC
>TRBD1|TRBV7-2|.|TRBJ2-7
CASSIWTGEIYEQYF
TGTGCCAGCAGCATTTGGACAGGGGAGATCTACGAGCAGTACTTC
>.|TRBV2|many|TRBJ2-2
CASTGNTGELFF
TGTGCCAGCACAGGGAACACCGGGGAGCTGTTTTTT
>TRBD1|TRBV4-2|few|TRBJ1-2
CASSLTGMGGHTF
TGTGCCAGCAGCTTGACAGGGATGGGTGGCCACACCTTC
>.|TRBV11-1|many|TRBJ1-1
CASSFGGKVNTEAFF
TGTGCCAGCAGCTTCGGTGGTAAGGTGAACACTGAAGCTTTCTTT
>TRBD2|TRBV25-1|many|TRBJ2-7
CASSPYSPGLTSYEQYF
TGTGCCAGCAGTCCATATTCCCCGGGACTAACCAGCTACGAGCAGTACTTC
>.|TRBV29-1|many|TRBJ1-4
CSVVLEAFGGREKLFF
TGCAGCGTTGTCCTAGAAGCGTTTGGGGGAAGAGAAAAACTGTTTTTT
>TRBD2|TRBV10-3|many|TRBJ2-6
CAISGREALAGDLSGANVLTF
TGTGCCATCAGTGGACGTGAGGCTCTAGCGGGAGACCTCTCTGGGGCCAACGTCCTGACTTTC
>TRBD1|TRBV3-1|many|TRBJ1-5
CASSPRQGNSNQPQHF
TGTGCCAGCAGCCCCCGACAGGGGAATAGCAATCAGCCCCAGCATTTT
>TRBD1|TRBV4-1|many|TRBJ2-1
CASSQEGTGQLYNEQFF
TGCGCCAGCAGCCAAGAGGGGACGGGACAGCTCTACAATGAGCAGTTCTTC
>TRBD1|TRBV20-1|many|TRBJ2-7
CSAEFTHIHAGTGSSYEQYF
TGCAGTGCTGAATTCACGCACATTCATGCCGGGACAGGGAGCTCCTACGAGCAGTACTTC
>.|TRBV5-1|few|TRBJ1-4
CASSLGSQRYNEKLFF
TGCGCCAGCAGCTTGGGGTCCCAGAGGTACAATGAAAAACTGTTTTTT
>.|TRBV6-5|many|TRBJ2-7
CASSYSPYEQYF
TGTGCCAGCAGTTACTCTCCCTACGAGCAGTACTTC
>TRBD1|TRBV5-1|many|TRBJ2-1
CASSPSLTGFEQFF
TGCGCCAGCAGCCCAAGTTTGACAGGGTTTGAGCAGTTCTTC
>.|TRBV5-4|.|TRBJ1-1
CASSLVGAVDTEAFF
TGTGCCAGCAGCTTGGTTGGGGCGGTAGACACTGAAGCTTTCTTT